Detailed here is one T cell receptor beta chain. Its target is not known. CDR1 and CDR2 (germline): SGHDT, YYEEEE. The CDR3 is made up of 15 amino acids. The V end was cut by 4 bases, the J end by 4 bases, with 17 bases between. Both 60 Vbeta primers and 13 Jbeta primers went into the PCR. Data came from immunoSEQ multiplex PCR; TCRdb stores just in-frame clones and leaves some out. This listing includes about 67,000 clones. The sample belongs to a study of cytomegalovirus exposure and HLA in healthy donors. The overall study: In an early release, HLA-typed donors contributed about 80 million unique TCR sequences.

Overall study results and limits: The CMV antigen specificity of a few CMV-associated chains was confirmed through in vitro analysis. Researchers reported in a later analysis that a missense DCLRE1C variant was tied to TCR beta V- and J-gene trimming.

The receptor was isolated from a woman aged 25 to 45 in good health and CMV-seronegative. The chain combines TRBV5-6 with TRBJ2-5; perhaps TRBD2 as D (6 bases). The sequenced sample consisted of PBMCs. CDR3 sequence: CASSPYFSGRETQYF. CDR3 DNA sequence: TGTGCCAGCAGCCCCTATTTCTCCGGGAGAGAGACCCAGTACTTC.